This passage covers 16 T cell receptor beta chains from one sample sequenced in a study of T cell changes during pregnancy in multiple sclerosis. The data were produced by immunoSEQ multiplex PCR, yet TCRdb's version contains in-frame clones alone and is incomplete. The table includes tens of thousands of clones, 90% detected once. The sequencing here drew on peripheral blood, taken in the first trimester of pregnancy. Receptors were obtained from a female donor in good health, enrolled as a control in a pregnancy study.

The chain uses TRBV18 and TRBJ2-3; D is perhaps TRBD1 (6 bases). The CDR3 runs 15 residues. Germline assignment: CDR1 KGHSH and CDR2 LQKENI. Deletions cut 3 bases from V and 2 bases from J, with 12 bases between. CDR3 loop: CASSPVTGITDTQYF. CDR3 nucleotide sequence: TGTGCCAGCTCACCCGTTACAGGGATCACAGATACGCAGTATTTT.

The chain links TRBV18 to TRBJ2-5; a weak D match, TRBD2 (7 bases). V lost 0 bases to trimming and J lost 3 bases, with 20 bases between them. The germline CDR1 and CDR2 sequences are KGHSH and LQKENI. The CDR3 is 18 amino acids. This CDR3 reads CASSPPVPGGRSEETQYF. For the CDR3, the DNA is TGTGCCAGCTCACCACCGGTGCCCGGGGGGCGGTCCGAAGAGACCCAGTACTTC.

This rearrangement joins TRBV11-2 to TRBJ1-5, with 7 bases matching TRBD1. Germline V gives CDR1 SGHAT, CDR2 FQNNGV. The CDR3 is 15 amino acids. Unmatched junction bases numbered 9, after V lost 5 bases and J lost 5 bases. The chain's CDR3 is CASSVGDSLYQPQHF. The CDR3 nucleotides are TGTGCCAGCAGCGTAGGGGACAGCCTTTATCAGCCCCAGCATTTT.

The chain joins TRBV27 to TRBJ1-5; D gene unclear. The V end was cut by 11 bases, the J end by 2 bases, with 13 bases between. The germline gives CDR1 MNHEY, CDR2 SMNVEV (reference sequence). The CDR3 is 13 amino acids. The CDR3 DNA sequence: TGTGCCTCCGGGGTCGGCGGCAATCAGCCCCAGCATTTT. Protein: CASGVGGNQPQHF.

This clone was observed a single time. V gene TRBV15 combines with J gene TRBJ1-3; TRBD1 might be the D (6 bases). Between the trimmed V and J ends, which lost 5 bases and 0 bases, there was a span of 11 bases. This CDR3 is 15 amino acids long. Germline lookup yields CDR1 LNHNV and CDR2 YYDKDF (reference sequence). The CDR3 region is CATSPQGSSGNTIYF. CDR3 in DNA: TGTGCCACCAGCCCCCAGGGGAGCTCTGGAAACACCATATATTTT. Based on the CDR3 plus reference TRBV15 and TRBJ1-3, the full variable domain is DAMVIQNPRYQVTQFGKPVTLSCSQTLNHNVMYWYQQKSSQAPKLLFHYYDKDFNNEADTPDNFQSRRPNTSFCFLDIRSPGLGDTAMYLCATSPQGSSGNTIYFGEGSWLTVV.

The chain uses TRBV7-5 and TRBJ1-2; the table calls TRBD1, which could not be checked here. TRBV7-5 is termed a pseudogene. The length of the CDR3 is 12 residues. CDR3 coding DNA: TGTGCCAGAAGCCCGGGACAGAAAGGCTACACCTTC. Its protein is CARSPGQKGYTF.

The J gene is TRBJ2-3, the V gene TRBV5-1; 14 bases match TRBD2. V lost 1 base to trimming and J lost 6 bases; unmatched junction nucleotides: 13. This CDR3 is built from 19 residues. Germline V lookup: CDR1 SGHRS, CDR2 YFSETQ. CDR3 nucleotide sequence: TGCGCCAGCAGCTTGTGGGGGACTAGCGGGAGTCCCGAGGTGGATACGCAGTATTTT. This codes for CASSLWGTSGSPEVDTQYF.

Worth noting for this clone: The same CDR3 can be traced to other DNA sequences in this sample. The CDR3 DNA is TGTGCCAGCAGCTTGGGACATACCACCGGGGAGCTGTTTTTT. It codes for CASSLGHTTGELFF. J is TRBJ2-2 and V is TRBV5-6; D gene unclear. CDR1 SGHDT and CDR2 YYEEEE come from the germline V gene. CDR3 length: 14 residues. V shed 0 bases and J shed 4 bases, with 7 bases lying between them.

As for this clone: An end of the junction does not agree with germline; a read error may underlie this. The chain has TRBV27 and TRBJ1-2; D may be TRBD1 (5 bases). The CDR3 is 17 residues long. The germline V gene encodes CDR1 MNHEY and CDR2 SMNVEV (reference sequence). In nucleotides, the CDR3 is TGTGCCAGCAGTTTACATGGCGGGGGTTATTTGGACTATGGCCACACCTTC. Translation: CASSLHGGGYLDYGHTF.

CDR3 protein: CASSSKGAYEQYF. Written as DNA, the CDR3 is TGTGCCAGCAGCTCCAAGGGGGCATACGAGCAGTACTTC. The rearrangement uses TRBV7-9 and TRBJ2-7; 7 bases align to TRBD1. Germline V gene lookup returns CDR1 SEHNR and CDR2 FQNEAQ (reference sequence). This CDR3 is 13 amino acids long. Trimming cost V 4 bases and J 4 bases; bases outside gene matches: 4.

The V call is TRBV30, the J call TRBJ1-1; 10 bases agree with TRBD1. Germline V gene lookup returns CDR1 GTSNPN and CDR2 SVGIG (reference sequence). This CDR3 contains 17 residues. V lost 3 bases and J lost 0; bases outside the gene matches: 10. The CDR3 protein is CAWRADRGVKVNTEAFF. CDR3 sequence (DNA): TGTGCCTGGAGGGCGGACAGGGGGGTGAAGGTGAACACTGAAGCTTTCTTT.

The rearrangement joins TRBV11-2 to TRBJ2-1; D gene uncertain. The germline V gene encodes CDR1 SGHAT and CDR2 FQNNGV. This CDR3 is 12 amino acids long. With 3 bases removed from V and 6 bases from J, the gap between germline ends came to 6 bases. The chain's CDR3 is CASSFLFNEQFF. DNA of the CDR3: TGTGCCAGCAGCTTCCTTTTCAATGAGCAGTTCTTC.

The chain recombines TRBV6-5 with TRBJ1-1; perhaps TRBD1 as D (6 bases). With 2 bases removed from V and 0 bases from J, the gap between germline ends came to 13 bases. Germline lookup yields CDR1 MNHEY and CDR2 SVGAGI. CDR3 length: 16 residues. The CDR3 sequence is CASSYLRTGLNTEAFF. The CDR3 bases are TGTGCCAGCAGTTACCTAAGAACAGGGCTGAACACTGAAGCTTTCTTT.

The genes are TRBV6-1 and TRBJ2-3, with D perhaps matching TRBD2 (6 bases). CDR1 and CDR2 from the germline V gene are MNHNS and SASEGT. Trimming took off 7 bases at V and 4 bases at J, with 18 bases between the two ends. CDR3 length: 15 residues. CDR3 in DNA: TGTGCCAGCACCCCAGAGGAGGGGTCAGCAGATACGCAGTATTTT. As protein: CASTPEEGSADTQYF.

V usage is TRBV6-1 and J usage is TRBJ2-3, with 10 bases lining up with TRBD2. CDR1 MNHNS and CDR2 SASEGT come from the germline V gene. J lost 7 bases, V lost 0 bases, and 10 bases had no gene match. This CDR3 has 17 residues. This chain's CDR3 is CASSEAHQRGGLYTQYF. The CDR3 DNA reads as TGTGCCAGCAGTGAAGCCCACCAGCGGGGGGGCCTATATACGCAGTATTTT.

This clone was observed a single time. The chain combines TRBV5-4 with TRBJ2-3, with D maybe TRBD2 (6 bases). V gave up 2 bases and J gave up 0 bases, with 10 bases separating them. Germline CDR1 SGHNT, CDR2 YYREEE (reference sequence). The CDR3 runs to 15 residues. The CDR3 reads CASSLGRGSTDTQYF. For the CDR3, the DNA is TGTGCCAGCAGCTTAGGGCGGGGAAGCACAGATACGCAGTATTTT.